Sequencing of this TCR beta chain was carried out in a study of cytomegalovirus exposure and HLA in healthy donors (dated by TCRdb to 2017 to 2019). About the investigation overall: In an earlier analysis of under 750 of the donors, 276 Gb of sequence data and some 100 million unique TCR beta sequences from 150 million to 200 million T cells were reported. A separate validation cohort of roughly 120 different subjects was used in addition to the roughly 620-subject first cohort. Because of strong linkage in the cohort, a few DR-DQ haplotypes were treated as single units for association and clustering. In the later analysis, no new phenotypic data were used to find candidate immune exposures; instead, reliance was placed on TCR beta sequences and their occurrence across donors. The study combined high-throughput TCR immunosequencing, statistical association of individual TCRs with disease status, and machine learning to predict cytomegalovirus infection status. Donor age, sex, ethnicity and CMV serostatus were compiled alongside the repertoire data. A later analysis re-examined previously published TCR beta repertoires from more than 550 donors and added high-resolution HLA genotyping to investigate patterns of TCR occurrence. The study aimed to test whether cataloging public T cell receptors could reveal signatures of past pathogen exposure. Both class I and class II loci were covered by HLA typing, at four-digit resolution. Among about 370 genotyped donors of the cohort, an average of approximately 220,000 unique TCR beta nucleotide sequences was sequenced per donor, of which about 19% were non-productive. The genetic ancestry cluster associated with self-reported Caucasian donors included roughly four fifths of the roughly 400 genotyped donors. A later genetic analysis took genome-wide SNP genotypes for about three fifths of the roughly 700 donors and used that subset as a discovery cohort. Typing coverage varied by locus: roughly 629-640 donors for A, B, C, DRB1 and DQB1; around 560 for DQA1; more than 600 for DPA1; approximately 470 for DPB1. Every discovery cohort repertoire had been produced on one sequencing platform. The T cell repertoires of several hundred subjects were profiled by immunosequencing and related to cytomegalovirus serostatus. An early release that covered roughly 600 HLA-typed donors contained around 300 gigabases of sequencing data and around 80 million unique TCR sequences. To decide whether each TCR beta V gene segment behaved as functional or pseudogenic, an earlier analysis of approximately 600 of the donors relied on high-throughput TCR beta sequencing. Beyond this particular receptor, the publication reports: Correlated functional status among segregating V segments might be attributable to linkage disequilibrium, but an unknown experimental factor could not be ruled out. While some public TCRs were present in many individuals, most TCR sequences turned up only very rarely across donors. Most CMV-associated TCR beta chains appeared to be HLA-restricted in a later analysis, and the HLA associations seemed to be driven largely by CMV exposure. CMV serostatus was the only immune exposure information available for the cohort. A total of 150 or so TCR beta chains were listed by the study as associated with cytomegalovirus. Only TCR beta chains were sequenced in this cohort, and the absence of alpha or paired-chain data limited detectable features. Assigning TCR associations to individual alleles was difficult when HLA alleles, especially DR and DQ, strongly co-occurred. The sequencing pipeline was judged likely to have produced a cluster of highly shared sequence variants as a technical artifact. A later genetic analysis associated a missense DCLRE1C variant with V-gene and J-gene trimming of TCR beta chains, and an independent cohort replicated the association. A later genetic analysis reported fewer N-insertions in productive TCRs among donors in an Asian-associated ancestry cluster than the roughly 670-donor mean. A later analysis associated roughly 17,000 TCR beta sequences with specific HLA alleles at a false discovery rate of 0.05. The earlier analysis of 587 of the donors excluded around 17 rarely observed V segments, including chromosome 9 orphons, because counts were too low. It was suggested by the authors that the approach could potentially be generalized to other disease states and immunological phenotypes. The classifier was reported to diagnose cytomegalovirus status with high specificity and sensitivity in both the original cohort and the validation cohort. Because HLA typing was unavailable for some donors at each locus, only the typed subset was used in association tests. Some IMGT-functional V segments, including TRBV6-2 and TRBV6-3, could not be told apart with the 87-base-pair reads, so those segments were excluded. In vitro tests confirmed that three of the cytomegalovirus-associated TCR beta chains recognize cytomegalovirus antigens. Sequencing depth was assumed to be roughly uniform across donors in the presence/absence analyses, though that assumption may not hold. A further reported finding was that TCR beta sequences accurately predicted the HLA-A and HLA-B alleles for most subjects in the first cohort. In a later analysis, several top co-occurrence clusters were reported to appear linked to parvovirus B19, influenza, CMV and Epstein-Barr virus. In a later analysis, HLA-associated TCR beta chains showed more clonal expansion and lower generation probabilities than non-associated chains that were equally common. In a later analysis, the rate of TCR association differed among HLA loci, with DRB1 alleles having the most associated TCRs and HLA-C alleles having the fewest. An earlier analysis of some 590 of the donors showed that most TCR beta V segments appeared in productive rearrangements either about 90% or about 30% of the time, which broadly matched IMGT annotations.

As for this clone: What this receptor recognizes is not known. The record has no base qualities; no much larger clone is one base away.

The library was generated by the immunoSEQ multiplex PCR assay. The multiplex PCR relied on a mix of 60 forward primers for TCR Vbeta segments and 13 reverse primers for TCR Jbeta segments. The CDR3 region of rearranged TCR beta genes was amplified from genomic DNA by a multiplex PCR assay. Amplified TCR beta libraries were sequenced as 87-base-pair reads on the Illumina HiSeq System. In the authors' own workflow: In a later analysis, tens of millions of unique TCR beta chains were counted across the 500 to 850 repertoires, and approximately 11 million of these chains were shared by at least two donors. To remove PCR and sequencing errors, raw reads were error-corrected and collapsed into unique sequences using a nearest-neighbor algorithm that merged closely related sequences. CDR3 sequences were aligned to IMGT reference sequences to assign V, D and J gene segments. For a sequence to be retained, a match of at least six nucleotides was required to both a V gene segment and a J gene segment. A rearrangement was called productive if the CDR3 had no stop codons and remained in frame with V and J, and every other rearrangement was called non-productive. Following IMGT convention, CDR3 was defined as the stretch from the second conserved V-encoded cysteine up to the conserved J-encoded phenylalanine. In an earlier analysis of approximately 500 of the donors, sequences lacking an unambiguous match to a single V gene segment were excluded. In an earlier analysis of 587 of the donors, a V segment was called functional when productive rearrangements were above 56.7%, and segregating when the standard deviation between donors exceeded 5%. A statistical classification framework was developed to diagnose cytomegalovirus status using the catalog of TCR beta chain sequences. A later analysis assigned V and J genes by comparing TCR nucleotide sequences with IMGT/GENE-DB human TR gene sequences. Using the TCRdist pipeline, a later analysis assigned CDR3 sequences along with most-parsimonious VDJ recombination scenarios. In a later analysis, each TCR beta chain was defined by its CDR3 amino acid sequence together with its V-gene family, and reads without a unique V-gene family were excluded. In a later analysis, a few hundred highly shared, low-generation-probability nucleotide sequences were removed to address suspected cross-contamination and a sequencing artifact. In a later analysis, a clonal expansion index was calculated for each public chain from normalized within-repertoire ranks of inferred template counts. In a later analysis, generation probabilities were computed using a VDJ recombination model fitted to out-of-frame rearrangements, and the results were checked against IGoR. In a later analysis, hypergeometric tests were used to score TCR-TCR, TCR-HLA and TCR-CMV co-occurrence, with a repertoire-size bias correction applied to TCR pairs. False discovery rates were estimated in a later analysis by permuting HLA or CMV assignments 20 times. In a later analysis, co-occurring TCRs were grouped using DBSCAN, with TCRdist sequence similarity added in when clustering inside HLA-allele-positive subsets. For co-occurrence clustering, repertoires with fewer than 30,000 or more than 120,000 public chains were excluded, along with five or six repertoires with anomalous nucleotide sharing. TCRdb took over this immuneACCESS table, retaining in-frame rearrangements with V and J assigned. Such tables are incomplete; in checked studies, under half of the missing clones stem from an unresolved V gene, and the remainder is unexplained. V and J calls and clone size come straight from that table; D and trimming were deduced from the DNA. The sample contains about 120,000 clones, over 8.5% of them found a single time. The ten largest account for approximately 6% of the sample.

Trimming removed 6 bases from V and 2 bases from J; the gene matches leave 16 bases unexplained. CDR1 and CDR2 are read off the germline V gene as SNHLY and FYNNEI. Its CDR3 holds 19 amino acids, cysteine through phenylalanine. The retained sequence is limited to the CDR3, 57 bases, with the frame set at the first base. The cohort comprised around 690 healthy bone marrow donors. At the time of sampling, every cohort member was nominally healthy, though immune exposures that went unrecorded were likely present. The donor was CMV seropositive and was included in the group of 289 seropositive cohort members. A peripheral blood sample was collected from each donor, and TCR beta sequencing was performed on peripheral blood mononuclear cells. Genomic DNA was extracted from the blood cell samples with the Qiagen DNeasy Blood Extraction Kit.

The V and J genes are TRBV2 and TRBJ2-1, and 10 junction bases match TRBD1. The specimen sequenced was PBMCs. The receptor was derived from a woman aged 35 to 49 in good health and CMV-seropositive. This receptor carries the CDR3 CASSWEGTGVVIAYNEQFF. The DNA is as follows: TGTGCCAGCAGCTGGGAAGGGACAGGGGTCGTGATCGCCTACAATGAGCAGTTCTTC.